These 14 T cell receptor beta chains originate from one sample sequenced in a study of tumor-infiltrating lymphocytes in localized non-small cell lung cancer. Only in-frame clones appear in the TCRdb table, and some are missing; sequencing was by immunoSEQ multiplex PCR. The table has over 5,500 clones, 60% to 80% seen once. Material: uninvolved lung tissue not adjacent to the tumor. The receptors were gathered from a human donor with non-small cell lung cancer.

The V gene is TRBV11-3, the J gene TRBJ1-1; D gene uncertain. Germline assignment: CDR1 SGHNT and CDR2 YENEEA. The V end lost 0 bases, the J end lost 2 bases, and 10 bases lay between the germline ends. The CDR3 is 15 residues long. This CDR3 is CASSLEAKGNTEAFF. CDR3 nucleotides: TGTGCCAGCAGCTTAGAGGCCAAGGGAAACACTGAAGCTTTCTTT.

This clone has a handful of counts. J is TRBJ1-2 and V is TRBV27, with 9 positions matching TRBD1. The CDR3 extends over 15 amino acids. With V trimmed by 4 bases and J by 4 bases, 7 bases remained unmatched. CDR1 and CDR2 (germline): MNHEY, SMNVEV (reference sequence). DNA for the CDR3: TGTGCCAGCAGTTCGACAGGGGGGGGAATCTATGGCTACACCTTC. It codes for CASSSTGGGIYGYTF.

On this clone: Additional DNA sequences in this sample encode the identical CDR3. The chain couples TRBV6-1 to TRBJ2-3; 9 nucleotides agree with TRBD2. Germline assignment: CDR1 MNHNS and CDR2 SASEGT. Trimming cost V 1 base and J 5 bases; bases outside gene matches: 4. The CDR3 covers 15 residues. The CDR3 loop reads CASSEGSGGQDTQYF. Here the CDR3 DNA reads TGTGCCAGCAGTGAAGGTAGCGGGGGCCAAGATACGCAGTATTTT.

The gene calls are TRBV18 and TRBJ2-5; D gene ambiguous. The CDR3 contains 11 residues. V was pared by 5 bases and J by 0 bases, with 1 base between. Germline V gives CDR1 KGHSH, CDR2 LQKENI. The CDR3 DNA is TGTGCCAGCTCATACCAAGAGACCCAGTACTTC. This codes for CASSYQETQYF.

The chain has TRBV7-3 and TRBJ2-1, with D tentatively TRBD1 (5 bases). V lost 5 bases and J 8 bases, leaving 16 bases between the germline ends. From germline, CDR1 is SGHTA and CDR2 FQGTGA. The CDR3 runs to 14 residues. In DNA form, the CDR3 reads TGTGCCAGCAGCAATAGGGGTGGCGGCGATGAGCAGTTCTTC. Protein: CASSNRGGGDEQFF.

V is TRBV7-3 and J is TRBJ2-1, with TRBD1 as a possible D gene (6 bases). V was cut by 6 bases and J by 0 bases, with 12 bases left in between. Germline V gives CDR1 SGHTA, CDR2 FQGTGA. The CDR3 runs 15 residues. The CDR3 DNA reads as TGTGCCAGCAGGGAAGGGACATTCTCCTACAATGAGCAGTTCTTC. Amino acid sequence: CASREGTFSYNEQFF.

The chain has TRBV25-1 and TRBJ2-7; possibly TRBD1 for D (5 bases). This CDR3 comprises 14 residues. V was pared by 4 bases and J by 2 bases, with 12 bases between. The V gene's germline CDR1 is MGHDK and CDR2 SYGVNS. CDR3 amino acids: CASSVTEGAYEQYF. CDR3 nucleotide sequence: TGTGCCAGCAGTGTTACGGAAGGGGCCTACGAGCAGTACTTC.

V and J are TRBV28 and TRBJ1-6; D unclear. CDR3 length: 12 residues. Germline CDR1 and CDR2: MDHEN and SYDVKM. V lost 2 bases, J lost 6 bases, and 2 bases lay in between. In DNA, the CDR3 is TGTGCCAGCAGTTTAACTAATTCACCCCTCCACTTT. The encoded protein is CASSLTNSPLHF. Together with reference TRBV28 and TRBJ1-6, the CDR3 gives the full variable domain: DVKVTQSSRYLVKRTGEKVFLECVQDMDHENMFWYRQDPGLGLRLIYFSYDVKMKEKGDIPEGYSVSREKKERFSLILESASTNQTSMYLCASSLTNSPLHFGNGTRLTVT.

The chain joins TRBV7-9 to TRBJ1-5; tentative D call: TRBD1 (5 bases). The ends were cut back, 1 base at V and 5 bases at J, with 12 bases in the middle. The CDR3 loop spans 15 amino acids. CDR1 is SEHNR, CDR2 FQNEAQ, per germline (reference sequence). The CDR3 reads CASSLEGGGYQPQHF. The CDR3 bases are TGTGCCAGCAGCTTAGAAGGTGGGGGATATCAGCCCCAGCATTTT.

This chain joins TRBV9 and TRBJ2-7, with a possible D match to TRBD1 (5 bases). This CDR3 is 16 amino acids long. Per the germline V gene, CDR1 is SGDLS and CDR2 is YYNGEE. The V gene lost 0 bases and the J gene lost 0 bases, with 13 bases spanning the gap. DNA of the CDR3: TGTGCCAGCAGCGTAGGGGGCGCGCTAAGCTCCTACGAGCAGTACTTC. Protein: CASSVGGALSSYEQYF.

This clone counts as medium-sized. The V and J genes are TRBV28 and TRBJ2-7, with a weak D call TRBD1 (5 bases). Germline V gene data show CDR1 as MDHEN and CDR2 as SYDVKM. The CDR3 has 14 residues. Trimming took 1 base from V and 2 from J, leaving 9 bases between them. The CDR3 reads CASSLFRQPYEQYF. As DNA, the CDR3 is TGTGCCAGCAGTTTATTCCGACAGCCCTACGAGCAGTACTTC.

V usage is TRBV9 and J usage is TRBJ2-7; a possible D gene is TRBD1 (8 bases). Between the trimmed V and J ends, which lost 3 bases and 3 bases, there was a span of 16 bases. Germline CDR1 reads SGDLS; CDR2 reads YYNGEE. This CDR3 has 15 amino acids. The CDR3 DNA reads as TGTGCCAGCAGCGCCGGACAGGGAGGGCTCTACGAGCAGTACTTC. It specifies CASSAGQGGLYEQYF. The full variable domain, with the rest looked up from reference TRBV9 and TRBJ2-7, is DSGVTQTPKHLITATGQRVTLRCSPRSGDLSVYWYQQSLDQGLQFLIQYYNGEERAKGNILERFSAQQFPDLHSELNLSSLELGDSALYFCASSAGQGGLYEQYFGPGTRLTVT.

CDR3 sequence: CASSPGQGNNQPQHF. The CDR3 DNA is TGTGCCAGCAGCCCCGGACAGGGCAACAATCAGCCCCAGCATTTT. This sequence joins TRBV7-9 and TRBJ1-5, with 8 bases lining up with TRBD1. Germline CDR1 and CDR2: SEHNR and FQNEAQ (reference sequence). The CDR3 has 15 residues. The V segment lost 5 bases and the J segment 3 bases; nucleotides outside the gene matches: 6.

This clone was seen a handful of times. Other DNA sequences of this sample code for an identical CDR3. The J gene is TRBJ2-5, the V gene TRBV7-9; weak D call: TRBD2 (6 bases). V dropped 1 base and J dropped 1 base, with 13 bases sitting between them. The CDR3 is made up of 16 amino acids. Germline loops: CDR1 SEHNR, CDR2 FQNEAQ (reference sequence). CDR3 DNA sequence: TGTGCCAGCAGCTTAGGGGCGGGACGTCCCCAAGAGACCCAGTACTTC. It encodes CASSLGAGRPQETQYF.